The 29 T cell receptor beta chains presented below share a single source sample, sequenced in a study of blood T cell repertoires in COVID-19. Method: immunoSEQ multiplex PCR; TCRdb's copy keeps in-frame clones and lacks some. The repertoire includes roughly 410,000 clones, around 89% of them detected once, and about 1.2% sits in the top ten. Source material: peripheral blood. Receptors originate from a man in his forties with acute or convalescent COVID-19.

The V and J genes are TRBV28 and TRBJ1-2, with no clear D. CDR1 is MDHEN, CDR2 SYDVKM, per germline. V was trimmed by 8 bases and J by 9 bases, leaving 25 bases between them. The CDR3 contains 15 residues. CDR3 DNA: TGTGCCAGCGAACACAGAGTTCCATTCCAATCTCGCTACACCTTC. As protein: CASEHRVPFQSRYTF.

The sample holds one count of this clone. This chain joins TRBV19 and TRBJ1-4, with 7 bases matching TRBD1. Germline values: CDR1 LNHDA, CDR2 SQIVND (reference sequence). This CDR3 is 16 amino acids long. Germline trimming cut 4 bases from V and 6 bases from J; bases unmatched to any gene: 11. The CDR3 region is CASSSPHRGAHEKLFF. The CDR3 DNA reads as TGTGCCAGTAGTAGCCCTCACAGGGGCGCCCATGAAAAACTGTTTTTT.

The V call is TRBV2, the J call TRBJ2-2, with TRBD1 matching 7 bases. Germline CDR1 SNHLY, CDR2 FYNNEI. Trimming took 6 bases from V and 7 from J; bases not matched to a gene: 8. CDR3 size: 14 residues. The CDR3 loop is CASSTGTVGGELFF. The CDR3 region has the DNA TGTGCCAGCAGCACCGGGACAGTCGGCGGGGAGCTGTTTTTT.

This chain connects TRBV21-1 to TRBJ1-2. TRBV21-1 is described as a pseudogene. The CDR3 is 15 residues long. CDR3 in amino acids: CASKIIPGDNYGYTF. The CDR3 DNA follows: TGTGCCAGCAAGATAATACCGGGAGATAACTATGGCTACACCTTC.

This clone was picked up a small number of times. This chain joins TRBV27 and TRBJ1-2; D remains ambiguous. Germline V gene data show CDR1 as MNHEY and CDR2 as SMNVEV (reference sequence). CDR3 length equals 11 residues. The V gene lost 5 bases and the J gene lost 2 bases, with 3 bases spanning the gap. The CDR3 bases are TGTGCCAGCAGTCGGAACTATGGCTACACCTTC. It translates to CASSRNYGYTF.

This chain joins TRBV5-6 and TRBJ2-7; 8 nucleotides match TRBD1. CDR1 and CDR2 from the germline V gene are SGHDT and YYEEEE. CDR3 length: 14 residues. V dropped 0 bases and J dropped 5; count of bases not matched to a gene: 4. CDR3 nucleotide sequence: TGTGCCAGCAGCTTGGGGACAGGGTCACACGAGCAGTACTTC. This sequence encodes CASSLGTGSHEQYF.

The V call is TRBV5-6, the J call TRBJ1-2; 7 nucleotides match TRBD1. V dropped 4 bases and J dropped 4; count of bases not matched to a gene: 7. Germline V gene sequence: CDR1 SGHDT, CDR2 YYEEEE. The CDR3 covers 14 residues. This CDR3 is CASSATGTFYGYTF. In DNA form, the CDR3 reads TGTGCCAGCAGCGCGACAGGGACATTCTATGGCTACACCTTC.

This clone was recorded only once. The chain has TRBV3-1 (or the pseudogene TRBV3-2) and TRBJ2-5; TRBD2 matches at 8 bases. The CDR3 has 16 amino acids. Germline V gives CDR1 LGHDT, CDR2 YNNKEL (reference sequence). With 5 bases clipped from V and 2 bases from J, the junction kept 10 bases outside the gene matches. CDR3 nucleotides: TGTGCCAGCAGCTATCCGTCCCGCGGGGGGCAAGAGACCCAGTACTTC. Protein product: CASSYPSRGGQETQYF.

V and J are TRBV11-2 and TRBJ2-7, with D tentatively TRBD1 (6 bases). The V gene lost 2 bases and the J gene lost 3 bases, with 11 bases spanning the gap. This CDR3 is built from 14 residues. Germline-derived CDR1 and CDR2 are SGHAT and FQNNGV. The CDR3 loop reads CASSLNRVGYEQYF. The CDR3 DNA reads TGTGCCAGCAGCTTAAACAGGGTGGGCTACGAGCAGTACTTC.

The chain carries TRBV5-1 and TRBJ1-4; TRBD1 matches at 10 bases. The CDR3 contains 17 residues. V lost 3 bases, J lost 5 bases, and 10 bases stayed unmatched. CDR1 is SGHRS and CDR2 is YFSETQ in the germline V gene. The CDR3 DNA follows: TGCGCCAGCAGCTCATCCGGGACAGGGGAGGGAAATGAAAAACTGTTTTTT. Amino acids: CASSSSGTGEGNEKLFF. Together with reference TRBV5-1 and TRBJ1-4, the CDR3 gives the full variable domain: KAGVTQTPRYLIKTRGQQVTLSCSPISGHRSVSWYQQTPGQGLQFLFEYFSETQRNKGNFPGRFSGRQFSNSRSEMNVSTLELGDSALYLCASSSSGTGEGNEKLFFGSGTQLSVL.

The J gene is TRBJ2-1, the V gene TRBV4-2; 9 bases agree with TRBD2. Germline V gives CDR1 LGHNA, CDR2 YNFKEQ. This CDR3 comprises 15 residues. V gave up 3 bases and J gave up 3 bases; unmatched junction bases: 3. The CDR3 coding sequence is TGTGCCAGCAGCCAGAATAGCGGGAGCTACAATGAGCAGTTCTTC. This codes for CASSQNSGSYNEQFF.

The chain carries TRBV6-5 and TRBJ2-7; maybe TRBD2 (5 bases). Trimming took off 7 bases at V and 4 bases at J, with 14 bases between the two ends. Germline CDR1 MNHEY, CDR2 SVGAGI. The CDR3 runs to 13 residues. The CDR3 nucleotides read TGTGCCAGCACCCGAGAGAGGGTTTACGAGCAGTACTTC. Translated, it gives CASTRERVYEQYF.

The chain has TRBV5-6 and TRBJ1-3; no definite D call. Trimming cost V 0 bases and J 0 bases, with 10 bases left between them. Germline values: CDR1 SGHDT, CDR2 YYEEEE. This CDR3 region has 16 residues. CDR3 DNA sequence: TGTGCCAGCAGCTTGGACGGTCGAAGCTCTGGAAACACCATATATTTT. As protein: CASSLDGRSSGNTIYF.

The chain employs TRBV10-3 and TRBJ1-1, with a tentative D call TRBD1 (5 bases). The CDR3 covers 16 residues. Germline V CDR1 and CDR2: ENHRY, SYGVKD. V lost 6 bases to trimming and J lost 3 bases, with 20 bases between them. The CDR3 protein is CAIRVNAQGGDTEAFF. For the CDR3, the DNA is TGTGCCATCAGAGTGAATGCTCAGGGTGGGGACACTGAAGCTTTCTTT.

This chain connects TRBV19 to TRBJ2-7; D is possibly TRBD2 (5 bases). The CDR3 totals 13 residues. The V end lost 4 bases, the J end lost 3 bases, and 10 bases lay between the germline ends. Germline assignment: CDR1 LNHDA and CDR2 SQIVND (reference sequence). The CDR3, as DNA: TGTGCCAGTAGTAGACGGGATGTCTACGAGCAGTACTTC. Translating gives CASSRRDVYEQYF.

The chain is built from TRBV5-1 and TRBJ2-3; a possible D gene is TRBD1 (6 bases). Trimming removed 1 base at V and 3 bases at J, with 9 bases between. Germline values: CDR1 SGHRS, CDR2 YFSETQ. The CDR3 has 14 residues. The CDR3 nucleotides are TGCGCCAGCAGCTTGAGGGGGAAAACAGATACGCAGTATTTT. Translation: CASSLRGKTDTQYF.

The chain combines TRBV27 with TRBJ1-4; 10 bases are shared with TRBD1. V lost 5 bases and J lost 7; bases outside the gene matches: 7. Germline CDR1 is MNHEY and CDR2 is SMNVEV (reference sequence). The CDR3 is 15 amino acids. CDR3 coding DNA: TGTGCCAGCAGTGTAGGGACAGGGGTTGGTGAAAAACTGTTTTTT. Amino acid sequence: CASSVGTGVGEKLFF.

In its sample, this clone was seen once. V and J are TRBV7-9 and TRBJ2-1, with TRBD2 matching over 12 bases. Germline V gives CDR1 SEHNR, CDR2 FQNEAQ (reference sequence). CDR3 length equals 15 residues. V lost 5 bases to trimming and J lost 10 bases; unmatched junction nucleotides: 9. In nucleotides, the CDR3 is TGTGCCAGCAGCCTGACTAGCGGGGGCGTTTGGGAGCAGTTCTTC. Translating gives CASSLTSGGVWEQFF.

V and J are TRBV10-2 and TRBJ1-4, with D perhaps TRBD1 (6 bases). The V end was cut by 4 bases, the J end by 7 bases, with 10 bases between. Germline V gene sequence: CDR1 WSHSY, CDR2 SAAADI. The CDR3 extends over 13 amino acids. CDR3 in DNA: TGCGCCAGCAGTGCAACAGGGAGTGAAAAACTGTTTTTT. It yields the protein CASSATGSEKLFF.

The rearrangement uses TRBV11-2 and TRBJ2-7; D call uncertain. V was pared by 4 bases and J by 1 base, with 8 bases between. CDR1 is SGHAT and CDR2 is FQNNGV in the germline V gene. The CDR3 is made up of 13 amino acids. The CDR3, as DNA: TGTGCCAGCAGCTCAACACAGTCCTACGAGCAGTACTTC. This codes for CASSSTQSYEQYF.

The chain carries TRBV10-3 and TRBJ2-7, with 7 bases fitting TRBD1. Germline V gene sequence: CDR1 ENHRY, CDR2 SYGVKD. V lost 3 bases to trimming and J lost 2 bases; unmatched junction nucleotides: 13. CDR3 length: 17 residues. The CDR3 protein is CAISELKTGTEPYEQYF. The CDR3 nucleotides read TGTGCCATCAGTGAACTTAAAACCGGGACAGAACCCTACGAGCAGTACTTC.

The V call is TRBV30, the J call TRBJ1-5, with D unresolved. V gave up 0 bases and J gave up 4 bases, with 10 bases separating them. The CDR3 runs 14 residues. Germline CDR1 reads GTSNPN; CDR2 reads SVGIG (reference sequence). The CDR3 reads CAWSVGRSNQPQHF. In nucleotides, the CDR3 is TGTGCCTGGAGTGTTGGCAGAAGTAATCAGCCCCAGCATTTT.

The chain joins TRBV29-1 to TRBJ2-1, with TRBD2 identical over 8 bases. CDR1 SQVTM and CDR2 ANQGSEA come from the germline V gene. Trimming took 8 bases from V and 6 from J; bases not matched to a gene: 6. The CDR3 runs to 12 residues. This CDR3 is CSLSRGGNEQFF. CDR3 coding DNA: TGCAGCCTTAGCCGGGGGGGCAATGAGCAGTTCTTC.

Only a few counts were recorded for this clone. DNA for the CDR3: TGTGCCAGCAGCCAACGCTCCTGGGCCTCCTACGAGCAGTACTTC. It encodes CASSQRSWASYEQYF. The V gene is TRBV3-1 (or the pseudogene TRBV3-2), the J gene TRBJ2-7; D remains unclear. Trimming stripped 2 bases from V and 0 bases from J, with 11 bases between. The CDR3 spans 15 residues. From germline, CDR1 is LGHDT and CDR2 YNNKEL (reference sequence).

The chain couples TRBV4-1 to TRBJ1-2; 9 bases fit TRBD1. V was pared by 4 bases and J by 7 bases, with 13 bases of the junction left unmatched. The CDR3 loop spans 16 amino acids. In germline, CDR1 is MGHRA, CDR2 YSYEKL. For the CDR3, the DNA is TGCGCCAGCAGCCTCGGACAGGGGACGGTCCTCGTTGGCTACACCTTC. As protein: CASSLGQGTVLVGYTF.

The V call is TRBV6-2 or TRBV6-3, the J call TRBJ2-3; 11 bases are a match to TRBD2. Germline trimming cut 6 bases from V and 8 bases from J; bases unmatched to any gene: 10. CDR1 is MNHEY, CDR2 SVGEGT, per germline. This CDR3 spans 15 amino acids. The CDR3 here is CASSYSGGAAGTQYF. The CDR3 DNA is TGTGCCAGCAGCTATAGCGGGGGGGCGGCGGGTACGCAGTATTTT.

This chain uses TRBV10-3 with TRBJ1-3, with D perhaps TRBD1 (6 bases). The CDR3 has 14 amino acids. Germline V lookup: CDR1 ENHRY, CDR2 SYGVKD. Trimming shortened V by 3 bases and J by 3 bases, and 9 bases separated the two germline ends. The DNA of the CDR3 is TGTGCCATCAGTGATACAGGGTATGGAAACACCATATATTTT. It encodes CAISDTGYGNTIYF.

In this sample, this clone turned up once. The chain combines TRBV7-8 with TRBJ2-2; 8 bases map to TRBD2. V shed 5 bases, J shed 4 bases, and the junction held 9 bases outside the gene matches. Germline V gives CDR1 SGHVS, CDR2 FQNEAQ. CDR3 length: 16 residues. CDR3 region: CASSPAGGQRTGELFF. In DNA form, the CDR3 reads TGTGCCAGCAGCCCGGCGGGAGGACAGCGCACCGGGGAGCTGTTTTTT.

The V gene is TRBV5-4, the J gene TRBJ2-1; no definite D call. From germline, CDR1 is SGHNT and CDR2 YYREEE (reference sequence). The CDR3 consists of 15 residues. V lost 2 bases to trimming and J lost 5 bases, with 14 bases between them. The CDR3 reads CASSFPTTYNNEQFF. The CDR3 DNA sequence: TGTGCCAGCAGCTTTCCGACGACTTACAACAATGAGCAGTTCTTC.